This TCR beta chain was retrieved from a study of blood T cell repertoires in COVID-19. The wider study: Whether acute or convalescent, the COVID-19 samples came from the United States, Italy and Spain. In each case, the material was cDNA or gDNA derived from T cells, B-cell-depleted T cells, or PBMCs.

Method: immunoSEQ multiplex PCR; TCRdb's copy keeps in-frame clones and lacks some. The sample carries about 140,000 clones, over 60% recorded once. This clone was counted only a few times. This sequence was found in a man aged 80 or over with acute or convalescent COVID-19. The specimen sequenced was peripheral blood.

Written as DNA, the CDR3 is TGCGCCAGCAGCCAGCCCTCCGTCACGGGTGAAAAACTGTTTTTT. Protein sequence: CASSQPSVTGEKLFF. The chain joins TRBV5-1 to TRBJ1-4; D remains ambiguous. Germline CDR1 and CDR2: SGHRS and YFSETQ. Trimming pared 4 bases from V and 7 bases from J, leaving 17 bases between. The CDR3 has 15 residues.